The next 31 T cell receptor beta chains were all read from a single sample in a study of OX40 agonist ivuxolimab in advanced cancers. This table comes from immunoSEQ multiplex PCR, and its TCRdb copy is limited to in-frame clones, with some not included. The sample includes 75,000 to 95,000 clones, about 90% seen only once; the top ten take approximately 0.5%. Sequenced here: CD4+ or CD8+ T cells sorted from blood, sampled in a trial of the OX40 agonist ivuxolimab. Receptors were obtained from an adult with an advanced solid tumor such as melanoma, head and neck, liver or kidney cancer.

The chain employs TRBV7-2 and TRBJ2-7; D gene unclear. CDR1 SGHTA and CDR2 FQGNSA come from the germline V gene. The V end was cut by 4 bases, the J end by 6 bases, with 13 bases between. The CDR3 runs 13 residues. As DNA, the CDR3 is TGTGCCAGCAGCTCGGTCTCACCCCCCGAGCAGTACTTC. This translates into CASSSVSPPEQYF.

CDR3 sequence: CASSFLEGNTGELFF. In DNA form, the CDR3 reads TGTGCCAGCAGCTTCTTAGAGGGGAACACCGGGGAGCTGTTTTTT. V gene TRBV7-2 combines with J gene TRBJ2-2; tentatively, D is TRBD2 (5 bases). V lost 3 bases to trimming and J lost 1 base, with 9 bases between them. Germline V lookup: CDR1 SGHTA, CDR2 FQGNSA. This CDR3 spans 15 amino acids.

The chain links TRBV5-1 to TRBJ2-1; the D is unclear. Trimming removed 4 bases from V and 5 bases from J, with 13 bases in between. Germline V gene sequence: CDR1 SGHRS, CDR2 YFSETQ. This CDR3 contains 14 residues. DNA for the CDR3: TGCGCCAGCAGCGAACAGCCGCCAAACAATGAGCAGTTCTTC. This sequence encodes CASSEQPPNNEQFF.

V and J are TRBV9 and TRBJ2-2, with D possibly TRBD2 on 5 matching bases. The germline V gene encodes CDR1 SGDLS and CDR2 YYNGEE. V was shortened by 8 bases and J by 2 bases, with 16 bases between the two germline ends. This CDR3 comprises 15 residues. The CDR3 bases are TGTGCCAGTGGGAGACGCCATTTAAACACCGGGGAGCTGTTTTTT. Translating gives CASGRRHLNTGELFF.

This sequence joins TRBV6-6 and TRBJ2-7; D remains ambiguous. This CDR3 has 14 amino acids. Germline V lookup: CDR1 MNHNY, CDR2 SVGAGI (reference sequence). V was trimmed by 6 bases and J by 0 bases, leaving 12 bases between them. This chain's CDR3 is CASSSTWGSYEQYF. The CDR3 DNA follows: TGTGCCAGCAGCTCAACCTGGGGCTCCTACGAGCAGTACTTC.

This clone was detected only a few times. CDR3 sequence (DNA): TGTGCCAGCTCCAAACGGCATCCCTACGAGCAGTACTTC. Its translation is CASSKRHPYEQYF. The chain has TRBV11-3 and TRBJ2-7; D gene ambiguous. The CDR3 length is 13 residues. Between the trimmed V and J ends, which lost 8 bases and 2 bases, there was a span of 13 bases. Looked up from germline, CDR1 is SGHNT and CDR2 is YENEEA. Using reference TRBV11-3 and TRBJ2-7 for the parts outside the CDR3, the full variable domain is EAGVVQSPRYKIIEKKQPVAFWCNPISGHNTLYWYLQNLGQGPELLIRYENEEAVDDSQLPKDRFSAERLKGVDSTLKIQPAELGDSAVYLCASSKRHPYEQYFGPGTRLTVT.

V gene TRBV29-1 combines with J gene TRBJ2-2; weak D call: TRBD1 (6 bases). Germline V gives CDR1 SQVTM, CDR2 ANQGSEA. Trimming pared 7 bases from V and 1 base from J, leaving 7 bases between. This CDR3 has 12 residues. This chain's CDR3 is CSADRNTGELFF. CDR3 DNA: TGCAGCGCGGACAGGAACACCGGGGAGCTGTTTTTT.

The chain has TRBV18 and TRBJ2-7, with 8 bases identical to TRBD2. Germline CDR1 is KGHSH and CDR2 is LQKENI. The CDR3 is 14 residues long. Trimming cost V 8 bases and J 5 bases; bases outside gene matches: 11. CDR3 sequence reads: CASTRSGSRHEQYF. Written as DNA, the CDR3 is TGTGCCAGCACCCGGAGCGGGAGTAGACACGAGCAGTACTTC.

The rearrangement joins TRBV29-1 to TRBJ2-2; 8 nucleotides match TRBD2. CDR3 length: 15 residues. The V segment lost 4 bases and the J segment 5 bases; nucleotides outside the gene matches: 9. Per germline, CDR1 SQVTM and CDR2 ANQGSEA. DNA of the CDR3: TGCAGCGTTGGTGGGGTAGCGGGGTTGACCGGGGAGCTGTTTTTT. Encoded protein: CSVGGVAGLTGELFF.

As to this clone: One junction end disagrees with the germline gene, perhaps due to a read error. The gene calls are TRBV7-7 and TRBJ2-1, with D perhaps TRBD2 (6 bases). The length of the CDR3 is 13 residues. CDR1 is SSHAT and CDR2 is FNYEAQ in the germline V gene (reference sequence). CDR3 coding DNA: TGTGCTAGCAGCTTTGGGACTGAGAATGAGCAGTTCTTC. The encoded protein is CASSFGTENEQFF.

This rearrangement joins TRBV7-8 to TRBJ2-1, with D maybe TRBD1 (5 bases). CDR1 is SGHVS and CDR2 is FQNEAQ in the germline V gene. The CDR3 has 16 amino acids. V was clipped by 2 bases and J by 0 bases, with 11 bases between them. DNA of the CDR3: TGTGCCAGCAGCTTACTCAGGGTGAACTCCTACAATGAGCAGTTCTTC. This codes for CASSLLRVNSYNEQFF.

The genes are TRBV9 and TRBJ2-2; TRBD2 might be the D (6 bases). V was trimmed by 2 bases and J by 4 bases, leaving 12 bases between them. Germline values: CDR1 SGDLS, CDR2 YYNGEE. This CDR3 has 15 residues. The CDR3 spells CASSVAGSTTGELFF. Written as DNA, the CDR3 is TGTGCCAGCAGCGTCGCGGGGTCGACCACCGGGGAGCTGTTTTTT.

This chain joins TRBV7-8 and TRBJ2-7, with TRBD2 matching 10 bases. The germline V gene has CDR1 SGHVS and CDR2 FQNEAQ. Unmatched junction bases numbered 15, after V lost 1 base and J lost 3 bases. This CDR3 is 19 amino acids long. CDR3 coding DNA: TGTGCCAGCAGCTTAGGGGCCAGGGGAACGCTAGCGGGAGACTACGAGCAGTACTTC. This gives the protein CASSLGARGTLAGDYEQYF.

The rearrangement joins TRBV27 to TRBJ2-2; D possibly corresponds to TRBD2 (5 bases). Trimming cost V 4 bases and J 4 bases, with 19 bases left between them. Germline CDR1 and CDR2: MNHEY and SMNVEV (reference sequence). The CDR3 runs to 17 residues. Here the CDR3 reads CASSSTTAGLITGELFF. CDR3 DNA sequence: TGTGCCAGCAGTTCAACCACCGCCGGACTTATCACCGGGGAGCTGTTTTTT.

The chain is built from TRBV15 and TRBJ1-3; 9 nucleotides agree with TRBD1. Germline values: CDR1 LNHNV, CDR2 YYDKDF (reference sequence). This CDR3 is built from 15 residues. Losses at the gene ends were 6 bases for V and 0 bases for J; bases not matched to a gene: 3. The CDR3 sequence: CATRGQGHSGNTIYF. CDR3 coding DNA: TGTGCCACCAGGGGACAGGGCCACTCTGGAAACACCATATATTTT.

CDR3 loop: CASSSRQPPWRTIYF. In nucleotides, the CDR3 is TGTGCCAGCAGCTCCCGACAGCCACCTTGGCGCACCATATATTTT. The chain links TRBV5-6 to TRBJ1-3; perhaps TRBD1 as D (5 bases). Germline CDR1 is SGHDT and CDR2 is YYEEEE. CDR3 length: 15 amino acids. V gave up 3 bases and J gave up 9 bases, with 19 bases separating them.

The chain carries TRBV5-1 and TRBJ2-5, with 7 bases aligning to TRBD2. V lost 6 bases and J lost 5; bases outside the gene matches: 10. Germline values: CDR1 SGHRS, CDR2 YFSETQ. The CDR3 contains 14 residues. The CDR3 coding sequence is TGCGCCAGCACGGCGGGAGTTATCCAGGAGACCCAGTACTTC. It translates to CASTAGVIQETQYF.

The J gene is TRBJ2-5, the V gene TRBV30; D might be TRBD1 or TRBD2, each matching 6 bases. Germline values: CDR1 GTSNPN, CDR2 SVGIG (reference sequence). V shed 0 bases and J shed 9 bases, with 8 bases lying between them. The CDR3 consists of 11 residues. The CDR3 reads CAWSVRGAQYF. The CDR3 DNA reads TGTGCCTGGAGTGTGAGGGGGGCCCAGTACTTC. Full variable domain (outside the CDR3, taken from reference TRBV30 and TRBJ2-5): SQTIHQWPATLVQPVGSPLSLECTVEGTSNPNLYWYRQAAGRGLQLLFYSVGIGQISSEVPQNLSASRPQDRQFILSSKKLLLSDSGFYLCAWSVRGAQYFGPGTRLLVL.

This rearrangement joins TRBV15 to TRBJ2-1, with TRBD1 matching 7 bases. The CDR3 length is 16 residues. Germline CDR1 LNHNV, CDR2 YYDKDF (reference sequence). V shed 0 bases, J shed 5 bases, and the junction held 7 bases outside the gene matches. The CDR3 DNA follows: TGTGCCACCAGCAGAGAAGGAGCAGGGGGTGACAATGAGCAGTTCTTC. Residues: CATSREGAGGDNEQFF. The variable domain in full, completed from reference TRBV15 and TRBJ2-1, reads DAMVIQNPRYQVTQFGKPVTLSCSQTLNHNVMYWYQQKSSQAPKLLFHYYDKDFNNEADTPDNFQSRRPNTSFCFLDIRSPGLGDTAMYLCATSREGAGGDNEQFFGPGTRLTVL.

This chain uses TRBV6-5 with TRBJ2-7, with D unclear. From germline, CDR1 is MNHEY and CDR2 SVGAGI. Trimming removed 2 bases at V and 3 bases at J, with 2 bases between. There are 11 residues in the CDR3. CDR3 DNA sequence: TGTGCCAGCAGTTACCTCTACGAGCAGTACTTC. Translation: CASSYLYEQYF.

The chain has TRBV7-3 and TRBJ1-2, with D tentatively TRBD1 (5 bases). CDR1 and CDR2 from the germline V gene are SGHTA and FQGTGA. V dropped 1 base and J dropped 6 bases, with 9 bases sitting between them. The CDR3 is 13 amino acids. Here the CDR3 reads CASSLNRGDGYTF. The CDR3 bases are TGTGCCAGCAGCTTAAATCGGGGGGATGGCTACACCTTC.

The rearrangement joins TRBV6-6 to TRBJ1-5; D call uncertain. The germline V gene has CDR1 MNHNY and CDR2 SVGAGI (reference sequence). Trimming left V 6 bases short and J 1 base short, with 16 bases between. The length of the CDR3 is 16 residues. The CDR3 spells CASSPGFAGSNQPQHF. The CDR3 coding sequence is TGTGCCAGCAGCCCTGGCTTCGCTGGGAGCAATCAGCCCCAGCATTTT.

CDR3: CAWTRTGAGETQYF. As DNA, the CDR3 is TGTGCCTGGACGAGGACCGGGGCAGGGGAGACCCAGTACTTC. This sequence joins TRBV30 and TRBJ2-5, with D perhaps assigned TRBD1 or TRBD2 (5 bases each). The CDR3 has 14 residues. CDR1 GTSNPN and CDR2 SVGIG come from the germline V gene (reference sequence). Trimming shortened V by 4 bases and J by 5 bases, and 17 bases separated the two germline ends.

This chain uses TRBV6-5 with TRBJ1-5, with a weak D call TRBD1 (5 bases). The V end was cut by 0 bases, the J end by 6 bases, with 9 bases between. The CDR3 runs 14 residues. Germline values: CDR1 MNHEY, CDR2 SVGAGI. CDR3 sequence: CASSYSRVAQPQHF. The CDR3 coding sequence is TGTGCCAGCAGTTACTCCAGGGTCGCTCAGCCCCAGCATTTT.

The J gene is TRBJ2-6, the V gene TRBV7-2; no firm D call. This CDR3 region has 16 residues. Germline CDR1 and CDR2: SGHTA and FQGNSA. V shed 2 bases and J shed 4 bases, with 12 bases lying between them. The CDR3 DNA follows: TGTGCCAGCAGCTTAATATCGGCCTCCGGGGCCAACGTCCTGACTTTC. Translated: CASSLISASGANVLTF.

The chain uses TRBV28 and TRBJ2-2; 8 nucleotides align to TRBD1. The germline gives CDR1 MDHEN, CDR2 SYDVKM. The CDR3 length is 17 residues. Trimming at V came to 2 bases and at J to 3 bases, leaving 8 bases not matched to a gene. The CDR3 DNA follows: TGTGCCAGCAGTTTAGGCAGGGGGCTAATCTACACCGGGGAGCTGTTTTTT. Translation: CASSLGRGLIYTGELFF.

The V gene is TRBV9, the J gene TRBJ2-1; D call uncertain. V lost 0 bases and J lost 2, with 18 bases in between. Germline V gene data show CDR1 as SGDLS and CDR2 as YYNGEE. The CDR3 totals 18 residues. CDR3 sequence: CASSVASARAPPYNEQFF. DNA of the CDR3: TGTGCCAGCAGCGTAGCGTCAGCCCGGGCCCCCCCCTACAATGAGCAGTTCTTC.

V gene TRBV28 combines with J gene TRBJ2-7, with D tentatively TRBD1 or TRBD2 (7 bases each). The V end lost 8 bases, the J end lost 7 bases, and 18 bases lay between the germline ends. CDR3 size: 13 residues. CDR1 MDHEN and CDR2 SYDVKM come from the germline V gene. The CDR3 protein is CASRQGGSGEQYF. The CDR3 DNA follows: TGTGCCAGCCGACAGGGCGGGAGCGGTGAGCAGTACTTC.

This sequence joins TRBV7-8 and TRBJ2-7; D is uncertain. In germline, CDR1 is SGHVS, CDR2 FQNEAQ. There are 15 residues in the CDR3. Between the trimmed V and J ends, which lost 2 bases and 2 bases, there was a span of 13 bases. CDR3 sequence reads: CASSLKGYPAYEQYF. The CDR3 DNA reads TGTGCCAGCAGCTTAAAAGGGTACCCCGCCTACGAGCAGTACTTC.

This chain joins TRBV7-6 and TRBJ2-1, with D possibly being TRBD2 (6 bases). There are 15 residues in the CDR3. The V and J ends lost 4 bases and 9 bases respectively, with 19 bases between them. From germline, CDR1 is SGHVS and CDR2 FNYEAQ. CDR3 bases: TGTGCCAGCAGCTCTACCGGGGGTTGGCCGAGTGAGCAGTTCTTC. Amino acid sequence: CASSSTGGWPSEQFF.

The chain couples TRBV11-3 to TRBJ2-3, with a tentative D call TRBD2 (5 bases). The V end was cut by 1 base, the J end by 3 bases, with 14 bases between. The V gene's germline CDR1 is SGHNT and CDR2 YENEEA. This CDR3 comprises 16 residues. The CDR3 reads CASSLGTGSGTDTQYF. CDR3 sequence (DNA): TGTGCCAGCAGCTTAGGCACGGGGAGTGGGACAGATACGCAGTATTTT.